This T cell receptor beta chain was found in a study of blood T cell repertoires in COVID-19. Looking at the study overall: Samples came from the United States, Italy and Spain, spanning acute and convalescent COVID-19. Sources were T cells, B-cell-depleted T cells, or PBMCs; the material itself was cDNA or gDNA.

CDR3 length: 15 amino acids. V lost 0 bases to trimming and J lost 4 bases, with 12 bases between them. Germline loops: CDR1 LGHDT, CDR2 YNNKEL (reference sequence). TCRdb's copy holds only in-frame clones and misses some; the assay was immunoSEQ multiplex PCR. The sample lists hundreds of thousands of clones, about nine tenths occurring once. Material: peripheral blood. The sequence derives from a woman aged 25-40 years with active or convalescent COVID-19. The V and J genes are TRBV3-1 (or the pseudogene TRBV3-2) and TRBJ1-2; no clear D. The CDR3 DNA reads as TGTGCCAGCAGCCAAGAGCCATGGGGAGGCTATGGCTACACCTTC. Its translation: CASSQEPWGGYGYTF.